A selection of T cell receptor beta chains follows, all from one sample in a study of early T cells in non-severe SARS-CoV-2 infection. TCRdb processed the 5' RACE reads anew with MiXCR; each CDR3 protein has one entry. Of some 62,000 distinct CDR3 sequences listed, about 9.9% are singletons. Sequencing used whole blood. The source of these receptors is an adult who was a healthcare worker with PCR-confirmed SARS-CoV-2 infection or an uninfected control (not recorded which). The CDR3 runs from the conserved cysteine through the conserved F or W. Fields, in order: clone size, V gene, D gene, J gene, CDR3 DNA, CDR3 protein. A D gene is named only where the DNA matches it firmly. Clone size is not always given. Where it is, it says once, few, many or a class for expanded clones.

few,TRBV4-1,-,TRBJ1-2,TGCGCCAGCAGCCAAGTGGACCGCTACTATGGCTACACCTTC,CASSQVDRYYGYTF
-,TRBV7-2,-,TRBJ2-2,TGTGCCAGCAGCTTAGCCGGAAACACCGGGGAGCTGTTTTTT,CASSLAGNTGELFF
few,TRBV11-2,-,TRBJ1-2,TGTGCCAGCAGCCCGGCCGGGGGACTAAACTATGGCTACACCTTC,CASSPAGGLNYGYTF
few,TRBV7-9,-,TRBJ1-6,TGTGCCAGCAGCTATTGGACAGATTCACCCCTCCACTTT,CASSYWTDSPLHF
-,TRBV18,-,TRBJ1-6,TGTGCCAGCTCACCACCGCCGAATTCACCCCTCCACTTT,CASSPPPNSPLHF
few,TRBV6-1,TRBD1,TRBJ1-1,TGTGCCAGCAGTCGGGGACAGGGAGAAGCTTTCTTT,CASSRGQGEAFF
many,TRBV20-1,-,TRBJ2-1,TGCAGTGCTAGTGACAGGTCCCGCTCCTACAATGAGCAGTTCTTC,CSASDRSRSYNEQFF
-,TRBV5-1,-,TRBJ1-2,TGCGCCAGCAGCTTGGACAGGGACTACACCTTC,CASSLDRDYTF
many,TRBV19,-,TRBJ2-2,TGTGCCAGTAGACTCAGGGGCGGGGCCGGGGAGCTGTTTTTT,CASRLRGGAGELFF
many,TRBV7-8,-,TRBJ1-4,TGTGCCAGCAGCTTATCTGGGGCAACTAATGAAAAACTGTTTTTT,CASSLSGATNEKLFF
few,TRBV7-3,TRBD1,TRBJ1-2,TGTGCCAGCAGCCCCGGACAGGGGGCCTACTATGGCTACACCTTC,CASSPGQGAYYGYTF
-,TRBV6-4,TRBD2,TRBJ2-1,TGTGCCAGCAGTGACGGCCGGGGAGGGAATGAGCAGTTCTTC,CASSDGRGGNEQFF
-,TRBV9,TRBD1,TRBJ2-2,TGTGCCAGCAGCGCCCGACAGGGGAGTGGGGCCGGGGAGCTGTTTTTT,CASSARQGSGAGELFF
-,TRBV30,TRBD1,TRBJ1-6,TGTGCCTGGATCCAACAGGGGCATGGTTCACCCCTCCACTTT,CAWIQQGHGSPLHF
-,TRBV10-3,-,TRBJ1-6,TGTGCCATCAGTGCACAGGATAATTCACCCCTCCACTTT,CAISAQDNSPLHF
-,TRBV19,-,TRBJ2-2,TGTGCCAGTAGACCTGGTGGAGGCATTAACACCGGGGAGCTGTTTTTT,CASRPGGGINTGELFF
-,TRBV18,-,TRBJ1-2,TGTGCCAGCTCTTCCGCGCGATCTAACTATGGCTACACCTTC,CASSSARSNYGYTF
few,TRBV6-5,TRBD1,TRBJ1-2,TGTGCCAGCAGATCCCCCGGGACAGGGGGCGATGGCTACACCTTC,CASRSPGTGGDGYTF
few,TRBV25-1,TRBD1,TRBJ2-1,TGTGCCAGCATGCTGACAGGGGGCAATGAGCAGTTCTTC,CASMLTGGNEQFF
-,TRBV27,TRBD2,TRBJ2-1,TGTGCCAGCAGTTCATCTAAAGCGGGGGGGCCCGATGAGCAGTTCTTC,CASSSSKAGGPDEQFF
many,TRBV29-1,-,TRBJ1-1,TGCAGCGCCGGACAGCTGAACACTGAAGCTTTCTTT,CSAGQLNTEAFF
-,TRBV20-1,-,TRBJ1-2,TGCAGTGCTAGAGAACAGGCGCTAAACTTGGGTGGCTACACCTTC,CSAREQALNLGGYTF
few,TRBV6-1,TRBD1,TRBJ2-1,TGTGCCAGCAGAGAACTGGGACAGGTTGCTTACAATGAGCAGTTCTTC,CASRELGQVAYNEQFF
few,TRBV6-1,-,TRBJ1-2,TGTGCCAGCAGTGAAGAACTTTACAGGAACTATGGCTACACCTTC,CASSEELYRNYGYTF
-,TRBV5-1,-,TRBJ2-5,TGCGCCAGCAGCCCAGTAAAGAAAGAGACCCAGTACTTC,CASSPVKKETQYF
few,TRBV7-3,-,TRBJ2-1,TGTGCCAGCAATTTGCCCCCGGGCCCTTACAATGAGCAGTTCTTC,CASNLPPGPYNEQFF
few,TRBV5-4,-,TRBJ1-4,TGTGCCAGCAGCACTCCCCCACGTAGCGAAAAACTGTTTTTT,CASSTPPRSEKLFF
few,TRBV19,-,TRBJ2-3,TGTGCCAGCTTAGAGAGGCAGTATTTT,CASLERQYF
few,TRBV6-1,TRBD1,TRBJ1-1,TGTGCCAGCAGCCCGATGGGGGACAGTGAAGCTTTCTTT,CASSPMGDSEAFF
-,TRBV10-3,-,TRBJ1-1,TGTGCCATCAACACCGACGGCAGGGGCACTGAAGCTTTCTTT,CAINTDGRGTEAFF
few,TRBV2,-,TRBJ2-2,TGTGCCAGCAGTGAAGCGGGGCAAGGCAGAGCCAACACCGGGGAGCTGTTTTTT,CASSEAGQGRANTGELFF
-,TRBV13,TRBD1,TRBJ1-1,TGTGCCAGCAGGGGACAGGACAGCCTAATGAACACTGAAGCTTTCTTT,CASRGQDSLMNTEAFF
-,TRBV2,TRBD2,TRBJ2-1,TGTGCCAGCGGAAGCCTAGCGGGGGTATACAATGAGCAGTTCTTC,CASGSLAGVYNEQFF
few,TRBV5-1,-,TRBJ2-2,TGCGCCAGCAGCCCCAGGGGGAGGTCCATGAACACCGGGGAGCTGTTTTTT,CASSPRGRSMNTGELFF
-,TRBV12-5,-,TRBJ1-1,TGTGCTAGTGGTTTTTACCCGTCCGAAGCTTTCTTT,CASGFYPSEAFF
-,TRBV19,-,TRBJ1-2,TGTGCCAGTAGTCTCAAAGGTTTTGTTATTGTTGGCTACACCTTC,CASSLKGFVIVGYTF
-,TRBV7-6,-,TRBJ2-5,TGTGCCAGCAGCCAAGGCGGGTTACCAGGGCGAGAGACCCAGTACTTC,CASSQGGLPGRETQYF
few,TRBV7-9,-,TRBJ1-1,TGTGCCAGCAGCGGAACTGAAGCTTTCTTT,CASSGTEAFF
many,TRBV7-8,-,TRBJ2-1,TGTGCCAGCAGCTTAAAGGGGGGGATTTTCGTTGAGCAGTTCTTC,CASSLKGGIFVEQFF
-,TRBV29-1,-,TRBJ2-5,TGCAGCGTCCAGACTTGGAAGACCCAGTACTTC,CSVQTWKTQYF
few,TRBV10-3,TRBD2,TRBJ2-3,TGTGCCATTACGGGTACAGCGGGGACCGGGGGCACAGATACGCAGTATTTT,CAITGTAGTGGTDTQYF
few,TRBV30,-,TRBJ2-3,TGTGCCTGGAGCCGTAGAGATACGCAGTATTTT,CAWSRRDTQYF
many,TRBV18,TRBD2,TRBJ2-2,TGTGCCAGCTCACCAAACGGCGGGGGTGTCGCCGGGGAGCTGTTTTTT,CASSPNGGGVAGELFF
few,TRBV5-4,TRBD1,TRBJ1-2,TGTGCCAGCAGCTGGGGGGACAGGGCCTATGGCTACACCTTC,CASSWGDRAYGYTF
few,TRBV7-6,-,TRBJ1-4,TGTGCCAGCAGCCAGAACACAGCTAATGAAAAACTGTTTTTT,CASSQNTANEKLFF
many,TRBV3-1,-,TRBJ1-6,TGTGCCAGCAGTCACGGGAATGTGGCCTCACCCCTCCACTTT,CASSHGNVASPLHF
few,TRBV7-9,TRBD1,TRBJ2-3,TGTGCCAGCAGCCCCCGGACAGGGCCCACAGATACGCAGTATTTT,CASSPRTGPTDTQYF
-,TRBV30,-,TRBJ2-1,TGTGCCATGTTCCTCATGACCCTAAACAATGAGCAGTTCTTC,CAMFLMTLNNEQFF
few,TRBV7-2,TRBD2,TRBJ2-3,TGTGCCAGCAGCTTAGTTGCGGGGGGAGGGGCAGATACGCAGTATTTT,CASSLVAGGGADTQYF
many,TRBV6-1,TRBD1,TRBJ2-5,TGTGCCAGCAGTGAATATAGGACAGGGGCTCTACAAGAGACCCAGTACTTC,CASSEYRTGALQETQYF
-,TRBV5-1,TRBD1,TRBJ1-5,TGCGCCAGCAGCGCAGGGGACAGGGATCAGCCCCAGCATTTT,CASSAGDRDQPQHF
-,TRBV7-6,TRBD1,TRBJ2-3,TGTGCCAGCAGCTTAGCGGGGACAGGGGTCGGCACAGATACGCAGTATTTT,CASSLAGTGVGTDTQYF
few,TRBV12-3/TRBV12-4,TRBD2,TRBJ2-5,TGTGCCAGCTGTTGCGCCGGGACTAGGAGGGAGACCCAGTACTTC,CASCCAGTRRETQYF
few,TRBV20-1,TRBD2,TRBJ2-3,TGCAGTGCTAGACCCCTAGCGGGGTCTACAGATACGCAGTATTTT,CSARPLAGSTDTQYF